The rows below give T cell receptor beta chains drawn from one sample of a study of blood T cell repertoires in COVID-19. Sequencing was performed with immunoSEQ multiplex PCR; in TCRdb, only in-frame clones are kept and a portion is missing. The profile shows approximately 190,000 clones, around nine tenths of them singletons. Sequencing input: peripheral blood. These receptors were obtained from a woman between 35 and 50 years old who had recovered from COVID-19. The CDR3 runs from the conserved cysteine through the conserved F or W. A D gene is named only where the DNA matches it firmly. A row's size may be missing; if present it is once, few, many or a size class.

>.|TRBD1|TRBV4-1|TRBJ2-3
CASSPGDRDTDTQYF
TGCGCCAGCAGCCCCGGGGACAGGGACACAGATACGCAGTATTTT
>.|TRBD1|TRBV5-6|TRBJ2-7
CASSLRTGDLTVYEQYF
TGTGCCAGCAGCCTTCGGACAGGTGACCTGACGGTCTACGAGCAGTACTTC
>.|.|TRBV28|TRBJ1-2
CASRLTVSYGYTF
TGTGCCAGCAGATTGACAGTCAGCTATGGCTACACCTTC
>.|.|TRBV5-1|TRBJ2-3
CASTLARREDTQYF
TGCGCCTCGACCCTAGCGCGTCGCGAAGATACGCAGTATTTT
>.|.|TRBV28|TRBJ2-7
CASTSIRDSRYEQYF
TGTGCCAGCACCTCGATCCGGGACTCTCGCTACGAGCAGTACTTC
>.|TRBD1|TRBV12-5|TRBJ1-5
CASGGTGPQPQHF
TGTGCTAGTGGGGGGACAGGACCTCAGCCCCAGCATTTT
>.|.|TRBV5-5|TRBJ2-1
CASSLVPNSYNEQFF
TGTGCCAGCAGCTTGGTCCCCAACTCCTACAATGAGCAGTTCTTC
>.|TRBD2|TRBV30|TRBJ2-3
CAWSGTSGSDTQYF
TGTGCCTGGTCCGGGACTAGCGGGAGTGATACGCAGTATTTT
>.|.|TRBV19|TRBJ2-1
CASSLQGSSYNEQFF
TGTGCCAGTAGTCTACAGGGAAGCTCCTACAATGAGCAGTTCTTC
>.|.|TRBV11-2|TRBJ2-2
CASSLSGIGELFF
TGTGCCAGCAGCTTGAGTGGTATCGGGGAGCTGTTTTTT
>.|.|TRBV7-3|TRBJ1-2
CASSLTGTGSYGYTF
TGTGCCAGCAGCTTAACGGGAACAGGGTCCTATGGCTACACCTTC
>.|.|TRBV4-3|TRBJ1-6
CASSQDNTAYNSPLHF
TGCGCCAGCAGCCAAGATAATACGGCCTATAATTCACCCCTCCACTTT
>once|.|TRBV6-5|TRBJ1-1
CASSYLGETEAFF
TGTGCCAGCAGTTACTTAGGAGAGACTGAAGCTTTCTTT
>.|TRBD1|TRBV29-1|TRBJ1-1
CSVVGGAGGVNTEAFF
TGCAGCGTTGTGGGTGGTGCAGGGGGCGTGAACACTGAAGCTTTCTTT
>.|.|TRBV6-5|TRBJ1-1
CASRTGGRAFF
TGTGCCAGCAGGACGGGAGGTCGGGCTTTCTTT
>.|TRBD2|TRBV5-6|TRBJ2-2
CASSLGREIAGELFF
TGTGCCAGCAGCCTCGGGCGGGAGATAGCCGGGGAGCTGTTTTTT
>.|.|TRBV5-5|TRBJ1-2
CASSPEGLNYGYTF
TGTGCCAGCAGCCCGGAGGGCCTCAACTATGGCTACACCTTC
>.|TRBD1|TRBV5-6|TRBJ1-3
CASSMTGTHSGNTIYF
TGTGCCAGCAGCATGACAGGGACACACTCTGGAAACACCATATATTTT
>.|.|TRBV9|TRBJ2-1
CASSLFPTGDNEQFF
TGTGCCAGCAGCCTATTCCCTACGGGGGACAATGAGCAGTTCTTC
>few|.|TRBV30|TRBJ1-5
CAWNSYNQPQHF
TGTGCCTGGAACAGCTACAATCAGCCCCAGCATTTT
>.|TRBD1|TRBV27|TRBJ1-6
CASSPGQGAVRDSPLHF
TGTGCCAGCAGTCCCGGACAGGGTGCTGTCCGGGATTCACCCCTCCACTTT
>.|.|TRBV2|TRBJ1-4
CASCQTPGEKLFF
TGTGCCAGCTGCCAAACTCCGGGTGAAAAACTGTTTTTT
>.|.|TRBV9|TRBJ2-1
CASSVAAGSYNEQFF
TGTGCCAGCAGCGTAGCGGCGGGCTCCTACAATGAGCAGTTCTTC
>.|TRBD1|TRBV30|TRBJ1-4
CAWSAGGATNEKLFF
TGTGCCTGGAGCGCAGGGGGAGCAACTAATGAAAAACTGTTTTTT
>.|.|TRBV2|TRBJ1-1
CASSEYRPRERNTEAFF
TGTGCCAGCAGTGAATATCGGCCCCGGGAGAGGAACACTGAAGCTTTCTTT
>once|.|TRBV27|TRBJ2-1
CASSPGPSWATGGQFF
TGTGCCAGCAGTCCGGGACCCTCGTGGGCGACCGGGGGGCAGTTCTTC
>.|.|TRBV5-1|TRBJ1-1
CASSLNSGTEAFF
TGCGCCAGCAGCTTAAATTCGGGCACTGAAGCTTTCTTT
>.|.|TRBV6-5|TRBJ2-3
CASSYFGSRSDTQYF
TGTGCCAGCAGTTACTTCGGGAGTAGGTCAGATACGCAGTATTTT
>once|.|TRBV28|TRBJ2-6
CASSLFGSGANVLTF
TGTGCCAGCAGTTTATTCGGCTCTGGGGCCAACGTCCTGACTTTC
>.|.|TRBV10-3|TRBJ1-1
CAITPGGGTEAFF
TGTGCCATCACCCCGGGGGGAGGGACTGAAGCTTTCTTT
>once|TRBD2|TRBV29-1|TRBJ2-7
CSVGLAELNEQYF
TGCAGCGTGGGACTAGCGGAGCTCAACGAGCAGTACTTC
>.|TRBD2|TRBV6-6|TRBJ2-3
CASSSIAGGGTDTQYF
TGTGCCAGCAGCTCCATAGCGGGAGGCGGCACAGATACGCAGTATTTT
>.|.|TRBV29-1|TRBJ1-2
CSVGENYGYTF
TGCAGCGTGGGAGAGAACTATGGCTACACCTTC
>.|.|TRBV9|TRBJ2-1
CASSVVSSRSYNEQFF
TGTGCCAGCAGCGTAGTTTCTAGCCGGTCCTACAATGAGCAGTTCTTC
>.|TRBD1|TRBV5-1|TRBJ1-1
CASNSGQGLTEAFF
TGCGCCAGCAACTCGGGACAGGGGCTAACTGAAGCTTTCTTT
>.|TRBD1|TRBV5-5|TRBJ2-7
CASTIGVRGPPSYEQYF
TGTGCCAGCACAATAGGGGTAAGGGGGCCGCCCTCCTACGAGCAGTACTTC
>.|.|TRBV4-3|TRBJ2-7
CASSQEGGGMTYEQYF
TGCGCCAGCAGCCAAGAAGGGGGGGGGATGACCTACGAGCAGTACTTC
>.|.|TRBV4-1|TRBJ2-1
CASSRGTGNYNEQFF
TGCGCCAGCAGCCGTGGCACAGGGAACTACAATGAGCAGTTCTTC
>.|.|TRBV7-8|TRBJ2-1
CASSRSSYNEQFF
TGTGCCAGCAGCAGGAGCTCCTACAATGAGCAGTTCTTC
>.|.|TRBV28|TRBJ1-6
CASSPGGGPNSPLHF
TGTGCCAGCAGTCCCGGGGGGGGGCCTAATTCACCCCTCCACTTT
>.|TRBD1|TRBV19|TRBJ2-3
CASRQGTGGAGTQYF
TGTGCCAGTAGGCAGGGGACAGGGGGCGCGGGCACGCAGTATTTT
>.|.|TRBV6-5|TRBJ2-5
CASRTDPRETQYF
TGTGCCAGCAGGACAGATCCTCGAGAGACCCAGTACTTC
>.|.|TRBV24-1|TRBJ2-1
CATSERISLNNEQFF
TGTGCCACCAGTGAGAGGATCTCCTTAAACAATGAGCAGTTCTTC
>.|TRBD1|TRBV5-8|TRBJ1-2
CASSAGTGRYGYTF
TGTGCCAGCAGCGCCGGGACAGGGAGATATGGCTACACCTTC
>once|.|TRBV18|TRBJ1-6
CASSQRQDSPLHF
TGTGCCAGCTCACAAAGACAGGACTCACCCCTCCACTTT
>.|.|TRBV6-5|TRBJ2-5
CATERGQETQYF
TGTGCCACCGAGAGAGGACAAGAGACCCAGTACTTC
>.|.|TRBV3-1/TRBV3-2|TRBJ2-3
CASSRLQGHTDTQYF
TGTGCCAGCAGCCGACTACAGGGTCACACAGATACGCAGTATTTT
>.|.|TRBV6-5|TRBJ1-5
CASSGDSPQHF
TGTGCCAGCAGCGGGGATAGTCCCCAGCATTTT
>.|.|TRBV19|TRBJ2-1
CASSRFWRSSYNEQFF
TGTGCCAGTAGTCGGTTCTGGCGGAGCTCCTACAATGAGCAGTTCTTC
>.|TRBD2|TRBV27|TRBJ2-2
CASRSGLAANTGELFF
TGTGCCAGCAGATCCGGACTAGCTGCGAACACCGGGGAGCTGTTTTTT
>.|TRBD1|TRBV28|TRBJ1-1
CASPPTGTGNTEAFF
TGTGCCAGCCCTCCAACCGGGACAGGGAACACTGAAGCTTTCTTT
>.|TRBD1|TRBV7-2|TRBJ1-5
CASSLTGGQPQHF
TGTGCCAGCAGCCTAACAGGGGGCCAGCCCCAGCATTTT
>.|TRBD1|TRBV7-2|TRBJ1-1
CASSLAGDRWLEGFF
TGTGCCAGCAGCTTAGCAGGGGACAGGTGGCTTGAAGGTTTCTTT
>.|TRBD2|TRBV5-1|TRBJ2-1
CASSLRLAGADEQFF
TGCGCCAGCAGCTTAAGACTAGCGGGAGCGGATGAGCAGTTCTTC
>.|.|TRBV11-2|TRBJ2-1
CASSLEDLAPNEQFF
TGTGCCAGCAGCTTAGAGGACCTAGCCCCCAATGAGCAGTTCTTC
>.|.|TRBV6-5|TRBJ2-3
CASSPGASTDTQYF
TGTGCCAGCAGCCCCGGAGCCAGCACAGATACGCAGTATTTT
>.|TRBD1|TRBV6-6|TRBJ1-5
CASSPPGTGASISNQPQHF
TGTGCCAGCAGTCCCCCCGGGACAGGGGCGTCGATTAGCAATCAGCCCCAGCATTTT